The next 3 T cell receptor beta chains were all read from a single sample in a study of T cell responses to AZD1222 COVID-19 vaccine. The data were produced by immunoSEQ multiplex PCR, yet TCRdb's version contains in-frame clones alone and is incomplete. Of 100,000 to 150,000 clones detected, around 87% appear once; the ten largest clones hold 8% to 13%. This specimen was peripheral blood, taken on day 0 of AZD1222 vaccination. The source of these receptors is an adult in good health.

This clone has more than one count but fewer than ten. V and J are TRBV10-3 and TRBJ1-1; 10 positions agree with TRBD1. Germline values: CDR1 ENHRY, CDR2 SYGVKD. There are 17 residues in the CDR3. V lost 8 bases and J lost 1; bases outside the gene matches: 13. CDR3 sequence: CAIAPKRGQGRNTEAFF. As DNA, the CDR3 is TGTGCCATCGCCCCGAAACGGGGACAGGGGAGGAACACTGAAGCTTTCTTT.

V gene TRBV5-1 combines with J gene TRBJ2-3; TRBD2 aligns across 7 bases. The ends lost 1 base at V and 3 bases at J; junction bases unmatched: 5. Germline V lookup: CDR1 SGHRS, CDR2 YFSETQ. The length of the CDR3 is 15 residues. The CDR3 loop is CASSLRWGGTDTQYF. The CDR3 DNA is TGCGCCAGCAGCTTGAGGTGGGGGGGGACAGATACGCAGTATTTT.

This clone has just a few counts. The chain recombines TRBV30 with TRBJ1-5; D is ambiguous. The CDR3 has 13 residues. Trimming removed 0 bases from V and 1 base from J, with 4 bases in between. Germline CDR1 reads GTSNPN; CDR2 reads SVGIG (reference sequence). The CDR3: CAWSVGSNQPQHF. The CDR3 bases are TGTGCCTGGAGTGTTGGCAGCAATCAGCCCCAGCATTTT.